Shown below are 8 T cell receptor beta chains from a single sample sequenced in a study of cytomegalovirus exposure and HLA in healthy donors. Use of 60 Vbeta and 13 Jbeta primers characterized the PCR. Sequencing was performed with immunoSEQ multiplex PCR; in TCRdb, only in-frame clones are kept and a portion is missing. This sample has fewer than 75,000 clones; around three quarters occur once, and the top ten carry around 4.7%. Sequencing input: PBMCs. These receptors were obtained from a woman aged 30 to 39 in good health and CMV-seronegative.

The chain couples TRBV7-9 to TRBJ2-5, with 7 bases lining up with TRBD1. Germline trimming cut 7 bases from V and 2 bases from J; bases unmatched to any gene: 7. Germline CDR1 is SEHNR and CDR2 is FQNEAQ (reference sequence). This CDR3 contains 14 residues. CDR3 sequence reads: CASNDREPQETQYF. CDR3 sequence (DNA): TGTGCCAGCAACGACAGGGAACCTCAAGAGACCCAGTACTTC.

The rearrangement uses TRBV6-1 and TRBJ1-1, with TRBD1 as a possible D gene (6 bases). V was cut by 3 bases and J by 0 bases, with 14 bases left in between. Per the germline V gene, CDR1 is MNHNS and CDR2 is SASEGT. The CDR3 is 16 residues long. The CDR3 loop is CASSDDRPHMNTEAFF. DNA of the CDR3: TGTGCCAGCAGTGACGACAGGCCCCACATGAACACTGAAGCTTTCTTT.

This clone was counted a few times. The rearrangement joins TRBV5-1 to TRBJ1-3; TRBD1 might be the D (6 bases). V gave up 3 bases and J gave up 2 bases, with 9 bases separating them. There are 14 residues in the CDR3. CDR1 SGHRS and CDR2 YFSETQ come from the germline V gene. The CDR3 bases are TGCGCCAGCAGCTCCACAGGGACTGGAAACACCATATATTTT. This codes for CASSSTGTGNTIYF.

The rearrangement uses TRBV25-1 and TRBJ2-5; D call uncertain. Trimming took 4 bases from V and 3 from J, leaving 9 bases between them. CDR3 length equals 13 residues. Per the germline V gene, CDR1 is MGHDK and CDR2 is SYGVNS. The chain's CDR3 is CASSVSGEETQYF. As DNA, the CDR3 is TGTGCCAGCAGTGTTTCGGGTGAAGAGACCCAGTACTTC.

The chain is built from TRBV2 and TRBJ1-6; a weak D match, TRBD1 (5 bases). The CDR3 has 13 residues. The germline V gene encodes CDR1 SNHLY and CDR2 FYNNEI. Trimming stripped 7 bases from V and 9 bases from J, with 13 bases between. The CDR3 coding sequence is TGTGCCAGCAAGACAGACGGGGGTTCACCCCTCCACTTT. It yields the protein CASKTDGGSPLHF.

This clone was counted only a few times. The chain joins TRBV6-1 to TRBJ2-1; D unclear. The CDR3 contains 14 residues. V lost 8 bases, J lost 6 bases, and 17 bases lay in between. The germline CDR1 and CDR2 sequences are MNHNS and SASEGT. CDR3 coding DNA: TGTGCCAGCGTTACCTTGACACAATTCAATGAGCAGTTCTTC. This gives the protein CASVTLTQFNEQFF.

The V and J genes are TRBV29-1 and TRBJ2-7; D is unclear. CDR3 length: 11 residues. CDR1 is SQVTM and CDR2 is ANQGSEA in the germline V gene. V was pared by 3 bases and J by 3 bases, with 6 bases between. CDR3 residues: CSVDTYYEQYF. In nucleotides, the CDR3 is TGCAGCGTTGATACCTACTACGAGCAGTACTTC.

J is TRBJ2-6 and V is TRBV30; unclear D gene. This CDR3 has 17 amino acids. Trimming pared 1 base from V and 1 base from J, leaving 14 bases between. CDR1 and CDR2 from the germline V gene are GTSNPN and SVGIG (reference sequence). The CDR3 bases are TGTGCCTGGAGTGGTCACCTAGTTGGGTCTGGGGCCAACGTCCTGACTTTC. Its protein is CAWSGHLVGSGANVLTF.